Each of the 7 T cell receptor beta chains below was sequenced from the same sample in a study of blood T cell repertoires in COVID-19. Here immunoSEQ multiplex PCR was the method, and the copy in TCRdb shows in-frame clones only, minus some. The table shows nearly 350,000 clones, with under 95% occurring only once. Sequencing used peripheral blood. These receptors all come from a woman aged 18-30 years who had recovered from COVID-19.

The chain has TRBV11-2 and TRBJ1-1; 7 bases line up with TRBD1. Looked up from germline, CDR1 is SGHAT and CDR2 is FQNNGV. The CDR3 loop spans 14 amino acids. V shed 7 bases, J shed 3 bases, and the junction held 8 bases outside the gene matches. CDR3 in amino acids: CASTGQVGDTEAFF. The CDR3 DNA reads TGTGCCAGCACCGGACAGGTCGGGGACACTGAAGCTTTCTTT.

The chain uses TRBV11-2 and TRBJ2-3; D uncertain. CDR1 is SGHAT, CDR2 FQNNGV, per germline. The V and J ends lost 4 bases and 6 bases respectively, with 8 bases between them. CDR3 length: 12 residues. The CDR3 loop is CASSWAPDTQYF. CDR3 sequence (DNA): TGTGCCAGCAGCTGGGCGCCGGATACGCAGTATTTT.

V usage is TRBV5-6 and J usage is TRBJ2-3; 8 bases line up with TRBD2. V was pared by 3 bases and J by 6 bases, with 12 bases of the junction left unmatched. The CDR3 runs 16 residues. Germline CDR1 and CDR2: SGHDT and YYEEEE. The CDR3 DNA is TGTGCCAGCAGCTCGAGACTAGCGCTCAATTGGGATACGCAGTATTTT. Its translation: CASSSRLALNWDTQYF.

This clone was seen a handful of times. This sequence joins TRBV7-9 and TRBJ2-7; D remains ambiguous. V shed 1 base and J shed 6 bases, with 7 bases lying between them. There are 12 residues in the CDR3. CDR1 and CDR2 (germline): SEHNR, FQNEAQ (reference sequence). CDR3 in amino acids: CASSLGGGEQYV. DNA of the CDR3: TGTGCCAGCAGCTTAGGAGGTGGCGAGCAGTACGTC.

The rearrangement uses TRBV5-4 and TRBJ1-1; D remains unclear. CDR3 length: 13 residues. Looked up from germline, CDR1 is SGHNT and CDR2 is YYREEE (reference sequence). V was trimmed by 4 bases and J by 1 base, leaving 8 bases between them. The CDR3 region is CASSPTPNTEAFF. In DNA, the CDR3 is TGTGCCAGCAGCCCCACACCGAACACTGAAGCTTTCTTT.

This chain links TRBV5-1 with TRBJ2-1, with TRBD2 as a possible D gene (5 bases). The CDR3 has 15 residues. V was pared by 0 bases and J by 2 bases, with 9 bases between. Germline-derived CDR1 and CDR2 are SGHRS and YFSETQ. The CDR3 spells CASSLGGSAYNEQFF. The CDR3 DNA is TGCGCCAGCAGCTTGGGGGGTAGCGCCTACAATGAGCAGTTCTTC. Supplemented by reference TRBV5-1 and TRBJ2-1, the full variable domain reads KAGVTQTPRYLIKTRGQQVTLSCSPISGHRSVSWYQQTPGQGLQFLFEYFSETQRNKGNFPGRFSGRQFSNSRSEMNVSTLELGDSALYLCASSLGGSAYNEQFFGPGTRLTVL.

This rearrangement joins TRBV11-2 to TRBJ2-3, with D possibly matching TRBD2 (5 bases). Trimming stripped 6 bases from V and 5 bases from J, with 9 bases between. The CDR3 is made up of 12 amino acids. Germline V gives CDR1 SGHAT, CDR2 FQNNGV. CDR3 sequence (DNA): TGTGCCAGCAGACGTGGAGGAGATACGCAGTATTTT. Its translation: CASRRGGDTQYF.